Given below is one TCR beta chain in context. The antigen remains unidentified. MiXCR, run by TCRdb on the 5' RACE reads, gives a single entry per CDR3 protein. This table holds approximately 410,000 distinct CDR3 sequences, less than 25% found once. The CDR3 is 16 amino acids. CDR1 and CDR2 from the germline V gene are SGHKS and YYEKEE (reference sequence). Between the trimmed V and J ends, which lost 0 bases and 1 base, there was a span of 8 bases. The sample is drawn from a study of T-cell memory formation after mild COVID-19. About the research overall: TCR clusters mostly belonged to single donors.

Points from the study as a whole: Shrinking CD4+ clones resided mostly in CM and EM, and CD8+ ones in EMRA.

The chain is built from TRBV5-5 and TRBJ2-6; D is undetermined. Sequenced: PBMCs or a T cell subset sorted from them (not recorded which). The TCR comes from an adult woman who had mild COVID-19 (a few samples of this study predate the infection). Cell type and time point are not known. The CDR3 DNA reads TGTGCCAGCAGCTTGGTGTCAGGATCTGGGGCCAACGTCCTGACTTTC. Translating gives CASSLVSGSGANVLTF.